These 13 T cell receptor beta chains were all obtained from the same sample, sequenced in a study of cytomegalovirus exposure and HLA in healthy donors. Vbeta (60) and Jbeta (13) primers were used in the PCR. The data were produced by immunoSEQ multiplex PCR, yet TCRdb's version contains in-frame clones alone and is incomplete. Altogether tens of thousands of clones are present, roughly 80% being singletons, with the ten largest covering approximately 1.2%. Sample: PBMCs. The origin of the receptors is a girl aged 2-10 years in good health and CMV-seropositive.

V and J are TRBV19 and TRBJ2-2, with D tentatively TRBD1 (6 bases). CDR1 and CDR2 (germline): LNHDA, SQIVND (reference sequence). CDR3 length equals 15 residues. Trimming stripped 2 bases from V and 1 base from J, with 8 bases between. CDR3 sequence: CASSITGKNTGELFF. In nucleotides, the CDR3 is TGTGCCAGTAGTATAACAGGGAAGAACACCGGGGAGCTGTTTTTT.

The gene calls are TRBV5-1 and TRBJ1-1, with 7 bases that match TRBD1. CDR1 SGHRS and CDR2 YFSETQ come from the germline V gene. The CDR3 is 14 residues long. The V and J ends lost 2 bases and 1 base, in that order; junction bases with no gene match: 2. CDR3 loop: CASSFGTANTEAFF. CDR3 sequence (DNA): TGCGCCAGCAGCTTCGGGACAGCGAACACTGAAGCTTTCTTT.

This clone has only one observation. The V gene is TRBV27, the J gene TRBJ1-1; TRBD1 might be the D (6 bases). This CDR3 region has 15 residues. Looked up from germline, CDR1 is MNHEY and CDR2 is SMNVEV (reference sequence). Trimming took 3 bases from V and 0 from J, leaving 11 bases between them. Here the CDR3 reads CASSFKGGMNTEAFF. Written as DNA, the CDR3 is TGTGCCAGCAGTTTCAAGGGGGGGATGAACACTGAAGCTTTCTTT.

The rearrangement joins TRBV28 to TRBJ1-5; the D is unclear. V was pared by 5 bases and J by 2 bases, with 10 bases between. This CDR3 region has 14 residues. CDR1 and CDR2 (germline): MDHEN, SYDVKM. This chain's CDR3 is CASSPGMGNQPQHF. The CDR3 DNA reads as TGTGCCAGCAGTCCAGGTATGGGCAATCAGCCCCAGCATTTT.

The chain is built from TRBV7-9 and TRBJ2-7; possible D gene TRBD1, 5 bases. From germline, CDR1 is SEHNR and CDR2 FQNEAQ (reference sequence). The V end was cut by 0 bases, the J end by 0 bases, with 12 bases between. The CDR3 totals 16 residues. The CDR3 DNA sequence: TGTGCCAGCAGCTTAGCCTCAGACAGAAGCTCCTACGAGCAGTACTTC. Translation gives CASSLASDRSSYEQYF.

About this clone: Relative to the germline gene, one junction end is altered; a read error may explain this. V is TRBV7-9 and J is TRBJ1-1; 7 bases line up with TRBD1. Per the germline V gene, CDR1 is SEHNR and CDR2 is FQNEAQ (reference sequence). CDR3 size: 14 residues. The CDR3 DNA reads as TGTTCCAGCAGCTTAACAGGGGTGAACACTGAAGCTTTCTTT. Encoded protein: CSSSLTGVNTEAFF.

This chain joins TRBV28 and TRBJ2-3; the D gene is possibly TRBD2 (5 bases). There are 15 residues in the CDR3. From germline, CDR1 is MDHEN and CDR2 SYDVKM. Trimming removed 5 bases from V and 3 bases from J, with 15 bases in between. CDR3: CASSIGVARTDTQYF. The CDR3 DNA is TGTGCCAGCAGTATCGGGGTAGCGAGGACAGATACGCAGTATTTT.

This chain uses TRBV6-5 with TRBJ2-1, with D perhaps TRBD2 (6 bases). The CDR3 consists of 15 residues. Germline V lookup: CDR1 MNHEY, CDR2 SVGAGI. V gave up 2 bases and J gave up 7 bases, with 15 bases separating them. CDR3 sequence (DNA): TGTGCCAGCAGTTACGGGAGTGTCGCGGGGAATGAGCAGTTCTTC. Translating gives CASSYGSVAGNEQFF.

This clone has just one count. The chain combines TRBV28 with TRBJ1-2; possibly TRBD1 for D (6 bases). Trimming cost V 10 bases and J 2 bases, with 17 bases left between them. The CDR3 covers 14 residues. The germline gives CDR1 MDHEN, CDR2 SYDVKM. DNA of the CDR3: TGTGCCACAACCAGGGGCCTAATGAACTATGGCTACACCTTC. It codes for CATTRGLMNYGYTF.

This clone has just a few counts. The CDR3 spells CATTSGSYEQYF. The CDR3 nucleotides read TGTGCCACCACTAGCGGATCCTACGAGCAGTACTTC. The gene calls are TRBV30 and TRBJ2-5, with 8 bases fitting TRBD2. The J call may be mistaken, given a closer DNA end match to TRBJ2-7. The CDR3 spans 12 residues. Germline CDR1 reads GTSNPN; CDR2 reads SVGIG (reference sequence).

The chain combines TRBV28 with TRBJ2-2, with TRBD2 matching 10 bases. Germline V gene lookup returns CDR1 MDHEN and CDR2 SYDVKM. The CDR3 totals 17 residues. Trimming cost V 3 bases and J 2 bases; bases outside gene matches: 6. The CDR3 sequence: CASSFEAGGPNTGELFF. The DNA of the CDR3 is TGTGCCAGCAGTTTCGAAGCGGGAGGGCCCAACACCGGGGAGCTGTTTTTT.

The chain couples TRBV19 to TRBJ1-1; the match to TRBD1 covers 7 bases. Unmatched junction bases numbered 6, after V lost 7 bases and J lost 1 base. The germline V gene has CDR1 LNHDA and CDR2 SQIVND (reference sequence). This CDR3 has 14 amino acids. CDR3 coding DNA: TGTGCCAGTATCGGGACAGAGAGGAACACTGAAGCTTTCTTT. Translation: CASIGTERNTEAFF.

The CDR3 DNA follows: TGTGCCTGGAGTTTATCCGGGGAGCTGTTTTTT. Amino acid sequence: CAWSLSGELFF. This chain uses TRBV30 with TRBJ2-2; D not resolved. Germline CDR1 reads GTSNPN; CDR2 reads SVGIG (reference sequence). V was cut by 2 bases and J by 6 bases, with 4 bases left in between. This CDR3 is 11 amino acids long.